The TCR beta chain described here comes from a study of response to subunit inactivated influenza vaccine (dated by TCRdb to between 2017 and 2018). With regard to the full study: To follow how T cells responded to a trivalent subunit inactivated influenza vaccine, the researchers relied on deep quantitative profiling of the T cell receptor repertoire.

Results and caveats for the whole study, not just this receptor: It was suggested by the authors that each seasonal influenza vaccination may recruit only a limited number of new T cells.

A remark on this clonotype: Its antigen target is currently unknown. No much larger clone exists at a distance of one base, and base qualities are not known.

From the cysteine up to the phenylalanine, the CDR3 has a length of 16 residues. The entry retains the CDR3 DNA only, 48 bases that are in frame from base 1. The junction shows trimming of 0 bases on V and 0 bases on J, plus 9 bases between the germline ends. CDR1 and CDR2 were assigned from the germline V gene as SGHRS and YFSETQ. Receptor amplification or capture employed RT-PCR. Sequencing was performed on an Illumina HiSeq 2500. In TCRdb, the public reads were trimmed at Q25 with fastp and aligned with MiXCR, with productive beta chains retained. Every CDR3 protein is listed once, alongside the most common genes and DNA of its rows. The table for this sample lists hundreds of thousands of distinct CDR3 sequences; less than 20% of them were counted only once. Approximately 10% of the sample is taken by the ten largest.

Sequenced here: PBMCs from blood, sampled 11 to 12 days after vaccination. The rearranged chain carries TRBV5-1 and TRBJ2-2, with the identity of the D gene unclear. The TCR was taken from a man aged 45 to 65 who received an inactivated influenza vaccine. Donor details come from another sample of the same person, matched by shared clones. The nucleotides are TGCGCCAGCAGCTTGGCAGCCGGGTCGAACACCGGGGAGCTGTTTTTT. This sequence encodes CASSLAAGSNTGELFF.